This TCR beta chain was recorded in a study of blood T cell repertoires in COVID-19. Study background: Samples of COVID-19 (acute and convalescent) were obtained from the United States, Italy and Spain. PBMCs, B-cell-depleted T cells, or T cells provided the cDNA or gDNA that made up the material.

Clones were sequenced by immunoSEQ multiplex PCR, and TCRdb holds only the in-frame ones, with some missing. The repertoire holds roughly 250,000 clones, with around 90% as singletons. Trimming left V 0 bases short and J 4 bases short, with 12 bases between. Germline V gene sequence: CDR1 GTSNPN, CDR2 SVGIG (reference sequence). CDR3 length: 15 amino acids. Sample: peripheral blood. This sequence was found in a man in his fifties or sixties who had recovered from COVID-19. J is TRBJ2-2 and V is TRBV30, with D possibly matching TRBD1 (6 bases). In nucleotides, the CDR3 is TGTGCCTGGAGTGTAAAGACAGGCGCCACCGGGGAGCTGTTTTTT. Its protein is CAWSVKTGATGELFF.